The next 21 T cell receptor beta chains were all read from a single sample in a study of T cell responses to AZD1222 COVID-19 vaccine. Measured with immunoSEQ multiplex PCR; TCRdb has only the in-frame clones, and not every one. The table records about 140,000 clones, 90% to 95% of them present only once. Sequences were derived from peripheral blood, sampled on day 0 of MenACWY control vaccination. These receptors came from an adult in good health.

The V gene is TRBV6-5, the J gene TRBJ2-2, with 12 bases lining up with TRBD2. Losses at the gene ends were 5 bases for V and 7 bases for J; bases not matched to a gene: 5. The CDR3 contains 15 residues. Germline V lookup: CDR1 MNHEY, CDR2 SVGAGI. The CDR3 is CASSLAGGLSGELFF. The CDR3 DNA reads TGTGCCAGCAGTCTAGCGGGAGGGCTTAGCGGGGAGCTGTTTTTT.

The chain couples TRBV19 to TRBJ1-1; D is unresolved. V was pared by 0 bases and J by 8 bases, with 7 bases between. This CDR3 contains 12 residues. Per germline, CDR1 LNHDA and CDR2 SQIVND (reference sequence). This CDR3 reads CASSIDRREAFF. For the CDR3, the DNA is TGTGCCAGTAGTATAGATAGGAGGGAAGCTTTCTTT.

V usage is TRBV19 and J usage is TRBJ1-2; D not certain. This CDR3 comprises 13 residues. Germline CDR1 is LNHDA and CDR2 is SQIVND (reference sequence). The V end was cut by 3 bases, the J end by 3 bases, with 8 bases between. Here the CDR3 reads CASSIPGYYGYTF. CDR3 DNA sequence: TGTGCCAGTAGTATTCCGGGATACTATGGCTACACCTTC.

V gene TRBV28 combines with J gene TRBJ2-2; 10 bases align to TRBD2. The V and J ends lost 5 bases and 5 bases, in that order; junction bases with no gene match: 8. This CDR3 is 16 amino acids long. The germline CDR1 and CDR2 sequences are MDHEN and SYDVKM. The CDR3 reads CASSVSGRGRTGELFF. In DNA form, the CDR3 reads TGTGCCAGCAGTGTCAGCGGGAGGGGGCGGACCGGGGAGCTGTTTTTT.

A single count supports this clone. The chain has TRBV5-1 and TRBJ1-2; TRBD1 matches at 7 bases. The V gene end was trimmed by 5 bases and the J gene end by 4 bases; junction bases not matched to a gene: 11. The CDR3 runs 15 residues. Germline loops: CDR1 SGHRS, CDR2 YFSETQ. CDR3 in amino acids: CASSPGRDSFYGYTF. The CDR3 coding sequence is TGCGCCAGCAGTCCGGGTCGGGACAGTTTCTATGGCTACACCTTC.

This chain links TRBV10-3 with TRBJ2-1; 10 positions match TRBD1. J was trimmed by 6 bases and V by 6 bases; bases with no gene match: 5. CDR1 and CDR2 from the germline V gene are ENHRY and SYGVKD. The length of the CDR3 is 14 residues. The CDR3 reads CAIRRQGATNEQFF. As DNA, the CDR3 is TGTGCCATCAGAAGACAGGGGGCAACCAATGAGCAGTTCTTC.

In DNA, the CDR3 is TGTGCCAGCTCACCAGGAGGGGGTGTCCCGTACGAGCAGTACTTC. This translates into CASSPGGGVPYEQYF. The chain couples TRBV18 to TRBJ2-7; the D gene could be TRBD1 or TRBD2 (6 bases each). Germline assignment: CDR1 KGHSH and CDR2 LQKENI. The CDR3 runs 15 residues. V was pared by 2 bases and J by 4 bases, with 15 bases between.

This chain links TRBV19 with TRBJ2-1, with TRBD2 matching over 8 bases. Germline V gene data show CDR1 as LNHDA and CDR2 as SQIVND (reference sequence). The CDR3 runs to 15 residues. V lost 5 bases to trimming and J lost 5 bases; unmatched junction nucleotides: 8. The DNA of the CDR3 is TGTGCCAGTAGTCTTCGACTAGCGACCCACAATGAGCAGTTCTTC. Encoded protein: CASSLRLATHNEQFF.

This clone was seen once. The DNA of the CDR3 is TGTGCCAGCAGCTTGGTGATGGGGAATGAGCAGTTCTTC. It specifies CASSLVMGNEQFF. V gene TRBV5-6 combines with J gene TRBJ2-1; D gene unclear. The germline V gene encodes CDR1 SGHDT and CDR2 YYEEEE. CDR3 length: 13 amino acids. Trimming removed 0 bases at V and 7 bases at J, with 8 bases between.

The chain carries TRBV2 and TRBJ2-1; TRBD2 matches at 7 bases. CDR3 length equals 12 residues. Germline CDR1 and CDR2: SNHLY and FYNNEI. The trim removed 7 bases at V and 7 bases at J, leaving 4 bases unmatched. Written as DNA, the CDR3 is TGTGCCAGCATGGGGGAGGGGAATGAGCAGTTCTTC. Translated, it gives CASMGEGNEQFF.

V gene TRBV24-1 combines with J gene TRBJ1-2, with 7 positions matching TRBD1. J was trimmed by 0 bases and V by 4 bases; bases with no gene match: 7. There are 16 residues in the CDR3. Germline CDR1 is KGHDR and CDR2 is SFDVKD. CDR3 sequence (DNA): TGTGCCACCAGTGACCCCGGACAGGAATCTAACTATGGCTACACCTTC. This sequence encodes CATSDPGQESNYGYTF.

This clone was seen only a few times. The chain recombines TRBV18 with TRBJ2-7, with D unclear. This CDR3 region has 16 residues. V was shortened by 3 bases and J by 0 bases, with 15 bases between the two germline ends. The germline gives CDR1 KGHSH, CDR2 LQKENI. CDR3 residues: CASSPWGGSLSYEQYF. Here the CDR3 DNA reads TGTGCCAGCTCACCCTGGGGTGGCTCACTCTCCTACGAGCAGTACTTC.

This chain's CDR3 is CASSEGSYRGSGNTIYF. The CDR3 bases are TGTGCCAGCAGTGAAGGCTCTTACAGGGGTTCTGGAAACACCATATATTTT. The rearrangement links TRBV6-1 to TRBJ1-3; 7 bases match TRBD1. V lost 1 base and J lost 1; bases outside the gene matches: 7. This CDR3 region has 17 residues. Germline lookup yields CDR1 MNHNS and CDR2 SASEGT.

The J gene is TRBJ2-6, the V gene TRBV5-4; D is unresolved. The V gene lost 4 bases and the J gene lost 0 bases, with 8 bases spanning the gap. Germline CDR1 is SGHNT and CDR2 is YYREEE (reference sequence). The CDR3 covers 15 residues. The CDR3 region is CASSPLTSGANVLTF. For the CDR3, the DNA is TGTGCCAGCAGCCCTCTAACCTCTGGGGCCAACGTCCTGACTTTC.

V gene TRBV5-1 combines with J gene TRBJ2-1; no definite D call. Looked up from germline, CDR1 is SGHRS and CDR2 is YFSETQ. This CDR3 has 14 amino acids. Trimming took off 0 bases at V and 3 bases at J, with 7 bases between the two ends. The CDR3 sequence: CASSLDTFYNEQFF. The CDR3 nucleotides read TGCGCCAGCAGCTTGGACACTTTCTACAATGAGCAGTTCTTC.

The CDR3 reads CASSFSSGGVNEQFF. CDR3 DNA: TGTGCCAGCAGCTTCTCCAGCGGGGGGGTCAATGAGCAGTTCTTC. The chain uses TRBV5-5 and TRBJ2-1; 10 bases map to TRBD2. With 2 bases clipped from V and 6 bases from J, the junction kept 5 bases outside the gene matches. This CDR3 region has 15 residues. Looked up from germline, CDR1 is SGHKS and CDR2 is YYEKEE (reference sequence).

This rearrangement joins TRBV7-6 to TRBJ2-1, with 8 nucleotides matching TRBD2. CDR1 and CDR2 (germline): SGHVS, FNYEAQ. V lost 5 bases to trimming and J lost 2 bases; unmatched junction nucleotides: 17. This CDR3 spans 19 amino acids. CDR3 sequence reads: CASSPPGRGARLPYNEQFF. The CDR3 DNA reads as TGTGCCAGCAGCCCCCCGGGGCGGGGGGCAAGATTACCCTACAATGAGCAGTTCTTC.

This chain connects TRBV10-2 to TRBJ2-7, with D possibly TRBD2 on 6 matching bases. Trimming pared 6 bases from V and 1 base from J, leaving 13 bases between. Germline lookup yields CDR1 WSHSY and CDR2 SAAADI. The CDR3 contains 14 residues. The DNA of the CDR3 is TGCGCCAGCAGATCTAGCGTAAAGTCCTACGAGCAGTACTTC. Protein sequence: CASRSSVKSYEQYF.

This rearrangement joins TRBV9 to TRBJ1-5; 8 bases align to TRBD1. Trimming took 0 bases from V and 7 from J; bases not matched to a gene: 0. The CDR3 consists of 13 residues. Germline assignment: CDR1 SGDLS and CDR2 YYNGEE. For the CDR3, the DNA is TGTGCCAGCAGCGTAGGACAGGGGCAGCCCCAGCATTTT. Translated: CASSVGQGQPQHF.

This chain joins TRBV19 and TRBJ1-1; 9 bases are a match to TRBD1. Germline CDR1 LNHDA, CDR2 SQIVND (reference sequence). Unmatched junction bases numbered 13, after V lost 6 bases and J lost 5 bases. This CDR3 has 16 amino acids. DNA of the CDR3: TGTGCCAGTAGGGTAACAGGGGGCGCTTTGGGGACTGAAGCTTTCTTT. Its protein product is CASRVTGGALGTEAFF. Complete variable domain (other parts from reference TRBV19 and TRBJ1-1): DGGITQSPKYLFRKEGQNVTLSCEQNLNHDAMYWYRQDPGQGLRLIYYSQIVNDFQKGDIAEGYSVSREKKESFPLTVTSAQKNPTAFYLCASRVTGGALGTEAFFGQGTRLTVV.

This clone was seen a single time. The CDR3 DNA reads TGTGCCAGCACACGAGAGGAAGGGGAAATGGGCATAAATCAGCCCCAGCATTTT. Protein product: CASTREEGEMGINQPQHF. V and J are TRBV27 and TRBJ1-5; the D gene is possibly TRBD1 (5 bases). Trimming took 7 bases from V and 4 from J, leaving 26 bases between them. The CDR3 is made up of 18 amino acids. CDR1 and CDR2 from the germline V gene are MNHEY and SMNVEV (reference sequence).